Listed below are T cell receptor beta chains from one sample, sequenced in a study of blood T cell repertoires in COVID-19. Here immunoSEQ multiplex PCR was the method, and the copy in TCRdb shows in-frame clones only, minus some. The sample includes 300,000 or so clones, roughly 87% of them seen just once. Material: PBMCs or T cells enriched from blood (not recorded which). The source of these receptors is a woman younger than 45 who had recovered from COVID-19. The CDR3 runs from the conserved cysteine through the conserved F or W. The order of the fields is clone size, J gene, D gene, V gene, CDR3 protein, CDR3 DNA. D genes are given only for firm matches. Clone size, where shown, is once, few, many, or a class for clones that have expanded.

>NA|TRBJ2-1|NA|TRBV18
CASSPGGAGENEQFF
TGTGCCAGCTCACCAGGGGGGGCAGGCGAGAATGAGCAGTTCTTC
>NA|TRBJ2-2|TRBD1|TRBV5-4
CASNTGQDSTGELFF
TGTGCCAGCAATACGGGACAGGATTCCACCGGGGAGCTGTTTTTT
>NA|TRBJ1-3|TRBD1|TRBV11-2
CASSLVTGVGNTIYF
TGTGCCAGCAGCTTAGTTACAGGGGTCGGAAACACCATATATTTT
>NA|TRBJ1-6|NA|TRBV7-3
CASSLIVGADSPLHF
TGTGCCAGCAGCTTAATCGTAGGGGCCGATTCACCCCTCCACTTT
>NA|TRBJ1-6|NA|TRBV6-1
CASSEPGQGGSPLHF
TGTGCCAGCAGTGAACCGGGACAAGGGGGTTCACCCCTCCACTTT
>NA|TRBJ1-2|NA|TRBV28
CASSFQGLGYTF
TGTGCCAGCAGTTTCCAGGGCCTCGGCTACACCTTC
>NA|TRBJ1-3|TRBD1|TRBV29-1
CSVNTGVGNTIYF
TGCAGCGTCAACACAGGGGTCGGAAACACCATATATTTT
>NA|TRBJ1-1|NA|TRBV6-2/TRBV6-3
CASSYFGEAFF
TGTGCCAGCAGTTACTTCGGTGAAGCTTTCTTT
>NA|TRBJ1-1|NA|TRBV19
CASRNNLGTEAFF
TGTGCCAGTAGGAATAATCTAGGCACTGAAGCTTTCTTT
>once|TRBJ2-1|TRBD2|TRBV7-6
CASSLEATSGVNEQFF
TGTGCCAGCAGCCTCGAGGCGACTAGCGGGGTCAATGAGCAGTTCTTC
>few|TRBJ1-6|TRBD1|TRBV2
CASRATGSSYNSPLHF
TGTGCCAGCAGAGCGACAGGGAGCTCCTATAATTCACCCCTCCACTTT
>NA|TRBJ2-1|TRBD2|TRBV3-1/TRBV3-2
CASSQRSGGARNEQFF
TGTGCCAGCAGCCAACGTAGCGGGGGGGCCCGAAATGAGCAGTTCTTC
>NA|TRBJ1-1|TRBD1|TRBV2
CASIDRGSLSMNTEAFF
TGTGCCAGCATAGACAGGGGTAGCCTCTCCATGAACACTGAAGCTTTCTTT
>NA|TRBJ1-1|NA|TRBV3-1/TRBV3-2
CASSPKGFGTEAFF
TGTGCCAGCAGCCCTAAGGGGTTCGGCACTGAAGCTTTCTTT
>NA|TRBJ1-1|NA|TRBV18
CASSTTGLNTEAFF
TGTGCCAGCTCAACGACAGGCTTGAACACTGAAGCTTTCTTT
>NA|TRBJ2-5|TRBD2|TRBV7-9
CASSSGPGGETQYF
TGTGCCAGCAGTTCGGGCCCGGGAGGAGAGACCCAGTACTTC
>NA|TRBJ1-3|NA|TRBV6-5
CASSPGQLSGNTIYF
TGTGCCAGCAGCCCCGGACAGCTCTCTGGAAACACCATATATTTT
>NA|TRBJ2-1|TRBD1|TRBV7-9
CASSTGTALDNEQFF
TGTGCCAGCAGCACCGGGACAGCCCTGGACAATGAGCAGTTCTTC
>few|TRBJ1-2|NA|TRBV30
CAWSVTQGLYGYTF
TGTGCCTGGAGTGTTACTCAGGGGCTCTATGGCTACACCTTC
>once|TRBJ2-1|NA|TRBV30
CAWNSRAGNEQFF
TGTGCCTGGAATAGCCGGGCGGGAAATGAGCAGTTCTTC
>NA|TRBJ1-1|TRBD1|TRBV2
CASSRGTEAFF
TGTGCCAGCAGCAGGGGGACTGAAGCTTTCTTT
>NA|TRBJ1-2|NA|TRBV5-6
CASSRVNSYGYTF
TGTGCCAGCAGCCGAGTTAATTCCTATGGCTACACCTTC
>NA|TRBJ1-5|TRBD1|TRBV4-1
CASSQSPGQLGNQPQHF
TGCGCCAGCAGCCAAAGCCCGGGACAGCTGGGCAATCAGCCCCAGCATTTT
>NA|TRBJ1-2|TRBD1|TRBV4-2
CASSPRGGQGAFNGYTF
TGTGCCAGCAGCCCAAGGGGGGGACAGGGGGCGTTCAATGGCTACACCTTC
>NA|TRBJ1-2|NA|TRBV3-1/TRBV3-2
CASSQGQKGFGYTF
TGTGCCAGCAGCCAAGGGCAGAAGGGGTTTGGCTACACCTTC
>NA|TRBJ2-3|NA|TRBV6-2/TRBV6-3
CASSYSHRDTDTQYF
TGTGCCAGCAGTTACTCGCACAGGGACACAGATACGCAGTATTTT
>NA|TRBJ2-3|TRBD1|TRBV5-1
CASSWDREGGTQYF
TGCGCCAGCAGCTGGGACAGGGAGGGGGGCACGCAGTATTTT
>NA|TRBJ1-6|NA|TRBV30
CAWSVAGGAPLHF
TGTGCCTGGAGTGTAGCCGGAGGAGCACCCCTCCACTTT
>NA|TRBJ2-5|TRBD2|TRBV10-3
CAISVLAGVEETQYF
TGTGCCATCAGTGTACTAGCGGGGGTCGAGGAGACCCAGTACTTC
>NA|TRBJ1-5|TRBD1|TRBV6-2/TRBV6-3
CASSYGTGGGQPQHF
TGTGCCAGCAGTTATGGGACAGGGGGCGGTCAGCCCCAGCATTTT
>NA|TRBJ1-6|NA|TRBV28
CASSSGGRDNSPLHF
TGTGCCAGCAGTTCGGGGGGGCGAGACAATTCACCCCTCCACTTT
>NA|TRBJ1-6|NA|TRBV30
CAWSTLGGGNSPLHF
TGTGCCTGGAGTACCCTGGGAGGAGGCAATTCACCCCTCCACTTT
>NA|TRBJ2-6|NA|TRBV6-5
CASGSWFSGANVLTF
TGTGCCAGCGGGAGTTGGTTCTCTGGGGCCAACGTCCTGACTTTC
>NA|TRBJ1-1|TRBD1|TRBV6-2/TRBV6-3
CASSYDRGLLF
TGTGCCAGCAGTTACGACAGGGGGTTGCTCTTT
>NA|TRBJ1-2|TRBD1|TRBV5-1
CASSPAAGQNYGYTF
TGCGCCAGCAGCCCGGCGGCGGGACAGAACTATGGCTACACCTTC
>NA|TRBJ1-3|TRBD1|TRBV3-1/TRBV3-2
CASSQGGGSSGNTIYF
TGTGCCAGCAGCCAAGGAGGGGGCTCGTCGGGAAACACCATATATTTT
>NA|TRBJ2-3|TRBD2|TRBV5-4
CASSAAGGRDTQYF
TGTGCCAGCAGCGCAGCGGGGGGGCGGGATACGCAGTATTTT
>NA|TRBJ2-7|NA|TRBV5-4
CASKSAVDGGYEQYF
TGTGCCAGCAAATCCGCGGTGGACGGGGGCTACGAGCAGTACTTC
>NA|TRBJ1-4|NA|TRBV6-6
CASRSTEKDEKLFF
TGTGCCAGCAGGTCAACAGAGAAGGATGAAAAACTGTTTTTT
>NA|TRBJ2-5|NA|TRBV7-9
CASSLGDRQQETQYF
TGTGCCAGCAGCTTAGGGGATAGACAGCAAGAGACCCAGTACTTC
>NA|TRBJ1-1|NA|TRBV29-1
CSGRGLMDTEAFF
TGCAGTGGGAGGGGATTGATGGACACTGAAGCTTTCTTT
>NA|TRBJ1-5|NA|TRBV4-1
CASSQDKGHSNQPQHF
TGCGCCAGCAGCCAAGACAAGGGACATTCCAATCAGCCCCAGCATTTT
>NA|TRBJ1-1|TRBD1|TRBV7-9
CASSLSGQAGRTEAFF
TGTGCCAGCAGCTTAAGCGGACAGGCGGGTCGGACTGAAGCTTTCTTT
>NA|TRBJ2-4|TRBD2|TRBV7-2
CASSLYPLAGSFNIQYF
TGTGCCAGCAGCTTATATCCACTAGCGGGGTCTTTCAACATTCAGTACTTC
>NA|TRBJ2-4|TRBD1|TRBV10-1
CASLGQGETKNIQYF
TGCGCCAGCTTAGGACAGGGGGAAACCAAAAACATTCAGTACTTC
>NA|TRBJ1-1|NA|TRBV19
CASSPPNTGTEAFF
TGTGCCAGTAGTCCCCCTAATACCGGCACTGAAGCTTTCTTT
>NA|TRBJ1-5|TRBD1|TRBV19
CASQPRDRGNNQPQHF
TGTGCCTCCCAACCTCGGGACAGGGGGAACAATCAGCCCCAGCATTTT
>NA|TRBJ1-2|TRBD1|TRBV5-5
CASSLQPGQGTYGYTF
TGTGCCAGCAGCCTCCAACCGGGACAGGGGACCTATGGCTACACCTTC
>NA|TRBJ1-3|NA|TRBV5-1
CASSLTNSGNTIYF
TGCGCCAGCAGCTTGACTAACTCTGGAAACACCATATATTTT
>NA|TRBJ2-2|TRBD2|TRBV6-1
CASSEAVAGGPNTGELFF
TGTGCCAGCAGTGAAGCGGTAGCGGGGGGTCCTAACACCGGGGAGCTGTTTTTT
>few|TRBJ1-3|NA|TRBV19
CASSWIRGSGNTIYF
TGTGCCAGTAGCTGGATCAGGGGCTCTGGAAACACCATATATTTT
>NA|TRBJ2-2|NA|TRBV5-4
CASSLVAGAEHRGAVF
TGTGCCAGCAGCTTGGTGGCGGGGGCCGAACACCGGGGAGCTGTTTTT
>NA|TRBJ2-2|TRBD1|TRBV11-3
CASSPGGLNTGELFF
TGTGCCAGCAGCCCAGGGGGCTTGAACACCGGGGAGCTGTTTTTT
>once|TRBJ1-5|NA|TRBV19
CASSIDPPGTQPQHF
TGTGCCAGTAGTATAGATCCCCCAGGCACTCAGCCCCAGCATTTT
>NA|TRBJ1-3|NA|TRBV3-1/TRBV3-2
CASSQGGNSGNTIYF
TGTGCCAGCAGCCAAGGAGGTAACTCTGGAAACACCATATATTTT